This entry concerns a single T cell receptor beta chain. The sample comes from a study of T cell responses to AZD1222 COVID-19 vaccine. The CDR3 extends over 14 amino acids. Deletions cut 0 bases from V and 1 base from J, with 6 bases between. CDR1 and CDR2 (germline): KGHSH, LQKENI. Assay used: immunoSEQ multiplex PCR; TCRdb lists only in-frame clones, some missing. The sample includes approximately 120,000 clones, about 89% of them seen just once. Sequenced here: peripheral blood, sampled on day 0 of AZD1222 vaccination. This TCR was recovered from an adult in good health. This rearrangement joins TRBV18 to TRBJ1-2; D ambiguous. This CDR3 is CASSPPSGNYGYTF. CDR3 sequence (DNA): TGTGCCAGCTCACCACCCTCGGGTAACTATGGCTACACCTTC.